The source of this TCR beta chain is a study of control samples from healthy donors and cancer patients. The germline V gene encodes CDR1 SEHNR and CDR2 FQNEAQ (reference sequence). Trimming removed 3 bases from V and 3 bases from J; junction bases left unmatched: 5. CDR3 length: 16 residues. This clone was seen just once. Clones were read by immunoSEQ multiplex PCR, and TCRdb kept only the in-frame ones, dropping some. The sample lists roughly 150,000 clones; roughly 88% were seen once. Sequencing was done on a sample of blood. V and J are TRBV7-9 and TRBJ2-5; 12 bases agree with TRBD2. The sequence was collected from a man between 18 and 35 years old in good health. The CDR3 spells CASSFLWTSGEETQYF. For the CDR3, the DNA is TGTGCCAGCAGCTTTTTGTGGACTAGCGGGGAAGAGACCCAGTACTTC.